These 4 T cell receptor beta chains were sequenced from one sample in a study of OX40 agonist ivuxolimab in advanced cancers. Measured with immunoSEQ multiplex PCR; TCRdb has only the in-frame clones, and not every one. The table lists more than 55,000 clones, roughly 90% of them singletons, with approximately 4.8% in the top ten. The sequencing here drew on CD4+ or CD8+ T cells sorted from blood, taken in a trial of the OX40 agonist ivuxolimab. The receptors originated from an adult with an advanced solid tumor such as melanoma, head and neck, liver or kidney cancer.

V usage is TRBV6-5 and J usage is TRBJ1-2; possible D gene TRBD1, 5 bases. This CDR3 spans 14 amino acids. Germline-derived CDR1 and CDR2 are MNHEY and SVGAGI. V was cut by 2 bases and J by 4 bases, with 11 bases left in between. In nucleotides, the CDR3 is TGTGCCAGCAGTTACGGGGCGAGTCCCTATGGCTACACCTTC. Translating it yields CASSYGASPYGYTF.

This clone was found many times. The J gene is TRBJ2-7, the V gene TRBV19; D is undetermined. Germline V gene data show CDR1 as LNHDA and CDR2 as SQIVND (reference sequence). Between the trimmed V and J ends, which lost 0 bases and 0 bases, there was a span of 9 bases. The CDR3 is 15 amino acids. DNA for the CDR3: TGTGCCAGTAGTATAGAAGCTCTAAGCTCCTACGAGCAGTACTTC. It is translated as CASSIEALSSYEQYF. The whole variable domain, remainder taken from reference TRBV19 and TRBJ2-7, is DGGITQSPKYLFRKEGQNVTLSCEQNLNHDAMYWYRQDPGQGLRLIYYSQIVNDFQKGDIAEGYSVSREKKESFPLTVTSAQKNPTAFYLCASSIEALSSYEQYFGPGTRLTVT.

The rearrangement joins TRBV27 to TRBJ2-2; D remains unclear. Germline assignment: CDR1 MNHEY and CDR2 SMNVEV (reference sequence). The V and J ends lost 3 bases and 1 base respectively, with 9 bases between them. The CDR3 is made up of 15 amino acids. The CDR3 loop reads CASSLIKGNTGELFF. The CDR3 nucleotides are TGTGCCAGCAGTTTGATTAAGGGGAACACCGGGGAGCTGTTTTTT.

V usage is TRBV27 and J usage is TRBJ1-1, with TRBD1 identical over 7 bases. The CDR3 sequence is 18 residues long. Germline V lookup: CDR1 MNHEY, CDR2 SMNVEV (reference sequence). V shed 4 bases and J 2 bases; nucleotides not matched to a gene: 16. The CDR3 DNA reads TGTGCCAGCAGTTCCTGGAGGAGGGGGCTTCTAGGAAACACTGAAGCTTTCTTT. Translating it yields CASSSWRRGLLGNTEAFF.